This T cell receptor beta chain comes out of a study of T cell repertoires in cytomegalovirus infection. There are many counts of this clonotype. Its antigen remains unidentified. Study-level points and caveats: The ex vivo response was dominated by HLA-C-restricted CMV-specific TCR beta clonotypes.

Each CDR3 protein gets one entry after TCRdb re-called the reads with MiXCR. The sample includes roughly 500,000 distinct CDR3 sequences, more than 30% of them seen just once. CDR1 and CDR2 from the germline V gene are SEHNR and FQNEAQ (reference sequence). The CDR3 sequence is 16 residues long. J was trimmed by 4 bases and V by 0 bases; bases with no gene match: 6. The TCR sequence derives from a human donor in good health (CMV status not recorded). Some clones in this sample may be carry-over from other donors' samples. The J gene is TRBJ2-7, the V gene TRBV7-9, with 10 bases identical to TRBD2. Sample: cultured PBMCs, taken from culture after CMV antigen stimulation. CDR3 amino acids: CASSLAPRTSGYEQYV. The DNA of the CDR3 is TGTGCCAGCAGCTTAGCCCCACGGACTAGCGGTTACGAGCAGTACGTC.